The 12 T cell receptor beta chains presented below share a single source sample, sequenced in a study of T cells expressing NK-cell markers. Reprocessing the 5' RACE reads, TCRdb reports a single entry for every CDR3 protein and omits DNA. This table lists around 140,000 distinct CDR3 sequences. The specimen sequenced was blood T cells: a sorted CD56 or NKG2C T cell subset, CD4+ or CD8+ T cells, or bulk PBMC T cells (not recorded which). The receptors stem from a man between 18 and 29 years old in good health.

Here the CDR3 reads CASSNSGQRFNEQFF. The chain recombines TRBV12-3 or TRBV12-4 with TRBJ2-1; the TRBD1 assignment by TCRdb is unverifiable without DNA. The CDR3 length is 15 residues.

The genes are TRBV10-3 and TRBJ2-2; absent DNA, TCRdb's TRBD1 call cannot be checked. Germline loops: CDR1 ENHRY, CDR2 SYGVKD. The CDR3 totals 16 residues. CDR3 in amino acids: CAISDPGHLNTGELFF.

The V call is TRBV27, the J call TRBJ2-1; absent DNA, TCRdb's TRBD2 call cannot be checked. Germline V gene data show CDR1 as MNHEY and CDR2 as SMNVEV (reference sequence). This CDR3 is 14 amino acids long. CDR3 amino acids: CASSYQARSNEQFF.

V and J are TRBV27 and TRBJ2-1; lacking DNA, the TRBD2 call made by TCRdb goes unchecked. Germline-derived CDR1 and CDR2 are MNHEY and SMNVEV (reference sequence). CDR3 length equals 14 residues. The CDR3 protein is CASSLTGTRDEQFF.

The chain is built from TRBV3-1 and TRBJ2-1; TCRdb selects TRBD2, and the lack of DNA leaves this call unchecked. The CDR3 covers 14 residues. Germline lookup yields CDR1 LGHDT and CDR2 YNNKEL (reference sequence). CDR3 sequence reads: CASSPGLVSDEQFF.

The chain combines TRBV9 with TRBJ2-5. CDR1 and CDR2 (germline): SGDLS, YYNGEE. CDR3 length: 15 amino acids. The CDR3 sequence: CASSVGTAHQETQYF.

The gene calls are TRBV7-9 and TRBJ2-1; the TRBD2 assignment by TCRdb is unverifiable without DNA. CDR3 length equals 17 residues. Germline-derived CDR1 and CDR2 are SEHNR and FQNEAQ (reference sequence). This chain's CDR3 is CASSLALAGGTGDEQFF.

J is TRBJ2-5 and V is TRBV5-4. Looked up from germline, CDR1 is SGHNT and CDR2 is YYREEE (reference sequence). The length of the CDR3 is 13 residues. CDR3 in amino acids: CASSFDGQETQYF. Full variable domain (outside the CDR3, taken from reference TRBV5-4 and TRBJ2-5): ETGVTQSPTHLIKTRGQQVTLRCSSQSGHNTVSWYQQALGQGPQFIFQYYREEENGRGNFPPRFSGLQFPNYSSELNVNALELDDSALYLCASSFDGQETQYFGPGTRLLVL.

This rearrangement joins TRBV6-5 to TRBJ1-1. Germline CDR1 is MNHEY and CDR2 is SVGAGI. The CDR3 contains 11 residues. The CDR3: CASSHGTEAFF.

The chain has TRBV19 and TRBJ2-2. The CDR3 runs 12 residues. Germline values: CDR1 LNHDA, CDR2 SQIVND (reference sequence). The chain's CDR3 is CASSIRIGELLF.

The gene calls are TRBV7-2 and TRBJ2-7; TCRdb returns TRBD2, unconfirmable since there is no DNA. CDR3 length: 16 amino acids. Germline assignment: CDR1 SGHTA and CDR2 FQGNSA. The chain's CDR3 is CASSLAGLAGTYEQYF. The full variable domain, with the rest looked up from reference TRBV7-2 and TRBJ2-7, is GAGVSQSPSNKVTEKGKDVELRCDPISGHTALYWYRQSLGQGLEFLIYFQGNSAPDKSGLPSDRFSAERTGGSVSTLTIQRTQQEDSAVYLCASSLAGLAGTYEQYFGPGTRLTVT.

The chain has TRBV6-2 or TRBV6-3 and TRBJ1-5. The length of the CDR3 is 12 residues. Germline CDR1 is MNHEY and CDR2 is SVGEGT. The chain's CDR3 is CASTSGAQPQHF.